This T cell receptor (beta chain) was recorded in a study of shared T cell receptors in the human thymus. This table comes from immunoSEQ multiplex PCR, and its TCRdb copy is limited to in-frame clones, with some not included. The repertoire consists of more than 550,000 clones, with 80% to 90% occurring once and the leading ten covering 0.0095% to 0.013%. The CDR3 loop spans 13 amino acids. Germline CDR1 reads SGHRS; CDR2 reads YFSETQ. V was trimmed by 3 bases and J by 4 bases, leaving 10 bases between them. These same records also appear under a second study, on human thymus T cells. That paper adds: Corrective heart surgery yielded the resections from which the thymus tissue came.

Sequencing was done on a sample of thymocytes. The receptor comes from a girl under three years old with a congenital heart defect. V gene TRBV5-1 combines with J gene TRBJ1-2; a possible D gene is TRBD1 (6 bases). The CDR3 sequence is CASSSQGFYGYTF. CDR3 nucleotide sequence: TGCGCCAGCAGCTCCCAGGGGTTCTATGGCTACACCTTC.